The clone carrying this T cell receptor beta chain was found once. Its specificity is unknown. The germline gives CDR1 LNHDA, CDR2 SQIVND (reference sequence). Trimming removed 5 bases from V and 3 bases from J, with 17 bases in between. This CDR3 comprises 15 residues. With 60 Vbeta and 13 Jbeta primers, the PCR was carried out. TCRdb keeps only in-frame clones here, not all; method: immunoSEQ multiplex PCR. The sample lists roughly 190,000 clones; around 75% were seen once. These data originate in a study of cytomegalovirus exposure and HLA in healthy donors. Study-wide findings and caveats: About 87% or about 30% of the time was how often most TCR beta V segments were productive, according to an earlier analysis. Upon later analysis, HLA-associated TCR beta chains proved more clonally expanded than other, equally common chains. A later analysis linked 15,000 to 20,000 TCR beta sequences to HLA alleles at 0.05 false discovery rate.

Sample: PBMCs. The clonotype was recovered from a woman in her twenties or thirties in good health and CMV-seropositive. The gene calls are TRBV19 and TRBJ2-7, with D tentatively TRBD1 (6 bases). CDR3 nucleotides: TGTGCCAGTAGTGGTCCGGGTACAGGGCGCTACGAGCAGTACTTC. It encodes CASSGPGTGRYEQYF.